This T cell receptor (beta chain) was captured in a study of cytomegalovirus exposure and HLA in healthy donors. This CDR3 spans 16 amino acids. V lost 5 bases, J lost 10 bases, and 17 bases stayed unmatched. Germline-derived CDR1 and CDR2 are MGHRA and YSYEKL. Study-level results: Presence/absence analyses rested on an assumption that sequencing depth was roughly uniform across donors.

Of note for this clone: Its antigen is undetermined.

The PCR employed 60 Vbeta primers together with 13 Jbeta primers. TCRdb's table, derived via immunoSEQ multiplex PCR, lists solely in-frame clones and lacks some. Of about 160,000 clones in the sample, more than 65% are singletons; the top ten hold around 6.3%. The sample consisted of PBMCs. This receptor was identified in a man aged 50 to 59 in good health and CMV-seropositive. The V call is TRBV4-1, the J call TRBJ2-1; 7 bases match TRBD2. CDR3 protein: CASSWGEREAAYEQFF. The DNA for the CDR3 is TGCGCCAGCAGCTGGGGCGAACGGGAGGCGGCGTACGAGCAGTTCTTC.